This T cell receptor (beta chain) was retrieved from a study of T cells after yellow fever vaccination. On the study more broadly: Fractions of limited cellularity were prepared by means of SMART-Seq v4 Ultra Low Input.

As to this clonotype: Its antigen is undetermined.

Synthesis of TCR cDNA relied on 5'RACE template switching, which attached a universal primer site and UMIs. TCRdb reprocessed the 5' RACE reads via MiXCR and lists one record per CDR3 protein. Of 620,000 or so distinct CDR3 sequences in the sample, around 16% were seen once. General observations from the study: Most clones from primary vaccination were detected again post-booster (around 96% CD4, roughly 85% CD8). Contaminants from the bulk population, in the form of abundant clonotypes, could be found in FACS-sorted repertoires.

The CDR3 spans 14 residues. CDR1 is LGHDT and CDR2 is YNNKEL in the germline V gene (reference sequence). Between the trimmed V and J ends, which lost 2 bases and 6 bases, there was a span of 13 bases. The sequencing here drew on PBMCs, taken 5 days after the first yellow fever vaccination. V usage is TRBV3-1 and J usage is TRBJ1-2, with D perhaps TRBD1 (6 bases). The receptor was isolated from a young man who received the YFV17D yellow fever vaccine. This chain's CDR3 is CASSQNTGFDGYTF. Written as DNA, the CDR3 is TGTGCCAGCAGCCAAAACACAGGGTTTGATGGCTACACCTTC.